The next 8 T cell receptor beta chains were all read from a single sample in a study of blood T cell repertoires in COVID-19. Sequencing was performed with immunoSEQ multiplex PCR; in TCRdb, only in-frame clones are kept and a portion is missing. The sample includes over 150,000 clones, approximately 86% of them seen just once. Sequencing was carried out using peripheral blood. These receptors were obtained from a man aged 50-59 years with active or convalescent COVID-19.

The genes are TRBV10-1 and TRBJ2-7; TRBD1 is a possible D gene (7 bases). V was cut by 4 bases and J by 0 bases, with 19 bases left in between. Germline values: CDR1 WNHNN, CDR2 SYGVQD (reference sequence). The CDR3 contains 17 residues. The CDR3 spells CASSVVGGSGGSYEQYF. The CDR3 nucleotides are TGCGCCAGCAGTGTAGTCGGGGGATCAGGGGGCTCCTACGAGCAGTACTTC.

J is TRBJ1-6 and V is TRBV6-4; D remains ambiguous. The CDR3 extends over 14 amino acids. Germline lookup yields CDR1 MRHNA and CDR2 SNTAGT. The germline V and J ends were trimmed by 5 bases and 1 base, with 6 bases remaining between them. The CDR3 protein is CASSLLSYNSPLHF. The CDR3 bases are TGTGCCAGCAGTCTTTTATCCTATAATTCACCCCTCCACTTT.

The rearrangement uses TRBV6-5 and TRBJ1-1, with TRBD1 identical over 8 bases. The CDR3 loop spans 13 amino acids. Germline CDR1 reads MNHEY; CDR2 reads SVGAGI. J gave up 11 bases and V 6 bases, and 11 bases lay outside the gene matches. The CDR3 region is CASSQQGVVDAFF. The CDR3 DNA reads TGTGCCAGCAGCCAACAGGGGGTAGTGGACGCTTTCTTT.

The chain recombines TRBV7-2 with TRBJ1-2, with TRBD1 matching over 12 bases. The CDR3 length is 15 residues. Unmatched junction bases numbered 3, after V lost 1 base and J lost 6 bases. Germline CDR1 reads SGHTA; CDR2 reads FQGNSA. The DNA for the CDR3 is TGTGCCAGCAGCTTAGGCGGGACAGGGGGCAATGGCTACACCTTC. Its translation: CASSLGGTGGNGYTF.

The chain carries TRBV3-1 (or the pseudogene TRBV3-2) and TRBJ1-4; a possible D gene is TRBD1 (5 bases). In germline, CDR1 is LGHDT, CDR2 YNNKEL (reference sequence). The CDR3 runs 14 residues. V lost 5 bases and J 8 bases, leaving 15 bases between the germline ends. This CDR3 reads CASSFRGGEEKLFF. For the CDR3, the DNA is TGTGCCAGCAGCTTTCGGGGGGGGGAAGAAAAACTGTTTTTT.

The CDR3 reads CASSLAPPTGYNEQFF. The CDR3 DNA sequence: TGCGCCAGCAGCTTGGCCCCCCCCACAGGGTACAATGAGCAGTTCTTC. The chain couples TRBV5-1 to TRBJ2-1; TRBD1 might be the D (6 bases). CDR3 length: 16 amino acids. The germline gives CDR1 SGHRS, CDR2 YFSETQ. Trimming took 0 bases from V and 4 from J, leaving 14 bases between them. Complete variable domain (other parts from reference TRBV5-1 and TRBJ2-1): KAGVTQTPRYLIKTRGQQVTLSCSPISGHRSVSWYQQTPGQGLQFLFEYFSETQRNKGNFPGRFSGRQFSNSRSEMNVSTLELGDSALYLCASSLAPPTGYNEQFFGPGTRLTVL.

The CDR3: CASSGSSSPGNNEQFF. The CDR3 coding sequence is TGTGCCAGCAGTGGTTCTAGTTCCCCTGGAAACAATGAGCAGTTCTTC. The gene calls are TRBV6-1 and TRBJ2-1; D gene unclear. Germline V gene lookup returns CDR1 MNHNS and CDR2 SASEGT. Trimming took 4 bases from V and 5 from J, leaving 18 bases between them. This CDR3 contains 16 residues.

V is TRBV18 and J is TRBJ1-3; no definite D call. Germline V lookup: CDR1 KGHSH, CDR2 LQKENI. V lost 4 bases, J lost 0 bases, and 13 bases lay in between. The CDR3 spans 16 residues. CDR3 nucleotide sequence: TGTGCCAGCTCACTAACAGACGGGAGCTCTGGAAACACCATATATTTT. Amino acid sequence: CASSLTDGSSGNTIYF.